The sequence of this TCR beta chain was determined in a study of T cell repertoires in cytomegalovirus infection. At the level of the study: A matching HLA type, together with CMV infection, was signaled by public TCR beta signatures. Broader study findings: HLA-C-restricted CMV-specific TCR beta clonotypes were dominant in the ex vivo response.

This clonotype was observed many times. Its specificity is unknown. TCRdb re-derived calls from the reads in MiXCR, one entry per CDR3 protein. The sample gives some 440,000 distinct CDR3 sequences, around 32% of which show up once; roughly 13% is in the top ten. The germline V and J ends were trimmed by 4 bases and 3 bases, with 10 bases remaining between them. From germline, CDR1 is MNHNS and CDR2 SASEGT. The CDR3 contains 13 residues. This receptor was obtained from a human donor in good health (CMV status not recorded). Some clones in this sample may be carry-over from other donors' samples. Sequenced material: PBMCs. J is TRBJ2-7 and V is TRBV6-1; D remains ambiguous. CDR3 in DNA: TGTGCCAGCAGTGTGGGTTTTGGCTACGAGCAGTACTTC. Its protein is CASSVGFGYEQYF.